The clone carrying this T cell receptor beta chain was seen repeatedly, ten times or more. Its antigen remains unknown. This sample is part of a study of read filtering for tumor transcriptome and immune sequencing. Study-wide results and caveats: The sorted CD138-negative fraction was a mixed bone marrow immune population, not purified T cells.

Trimming shortened V by 3 bases and J by 4 bases, and 7 bases separated the two germline ends. The CDR3 extends over 12 amino acids. Germline V CDR1 and CDR2: KGHSH, LQKENI. The library was built from approximately 400 ng RNA with molecular barcoded adaptors for alpha/delta and beta/gamma chains. TCRdb processed the reads anew with MiXCR; each CDR3 protein has one entry. The repertoire holds 57,000 or so distinct CDR3 sequences, with roughly a fifth as singletons. Sequenced input: a population of CD138-negative cells sorted from bone marrow. The sequence was collected from a donor at least 40 years old with multiple myeloma. The chain is built from TRBV18 and TRBJ2-7, with D tentatively TRBD1 (6 bases). The DNA for the CDR3 is TGTGCCAGCTCACCCGGACAGTACGAGCAGTACTTC. This codes for CASSPGQYEQYF.